These 32 T cell receptor beta chains originate from one sample sequenced in a study of CD8+CD57+ T cells in acquired aplastic anemia. Genomic DNA acted as the template from which TCR beta VDJ combination and CDR3 sequence profiling were carried out. TCRdb re-called the reads with MiXCR, one entry per CDR3 protein. The sample shows around 500,000 distinct CDR3 sequences, roughly a third of them seen only once. Previously, flow cytometry had revealed CD8+CD57+ cell expansion in the patients chosen for sequencing. The sequenced sample was sorted CD4+, CD8+, or CD8+CD57+ T cells (not recorded which) from PBMCs. The receptor source for this set is a human donor with aplastic anemia.

The V call is TRBV2, the J call TRBJ2-1, with D possibly being TRBD2 (6 bases). The V end lost 10 bases, the J end lost 7 bases, and 8 bases lay between the germline ends. This CDR3 is built from 10 residues. Germline values: CDR1 SNHLY, CDR2 FYNNEI. CDR3 sequence: CATGTNEQFF. The CDR3 nucleotides are TGTGCCACGGGGACTAATGAGCAGTTCTTC. Variable domain in full (rest from reference TRBV2 and TRBJ2-1): EPEVTQTPSHQVTQMGQEVILRCVPISNHLYFYWYRQILGQKVEFLVSFYNNEISEKSEIFDDQFSVERPDGSNFTLKIRSTKLEDSAMYFCATGTNEQFFGPGTRLTVL.

The table lists this clonotype with many counts. The rearrangement uses TRBV6-1 and TRBJ1-2; D perhaps matches TRBD1 (6 bases). Germline CDR1 and CDR2: MNHNS and SASEGT. Trimming cost V 8 bases and J 3 bases, with 16 bases left between them. The CDR3 totals 14 residues. In DNA form, the CDR3 reads TGTGCCAGCTATGAACAGGGAGCGGACTATGGCTACACCTTC. It translates to CASYEQGADYGYTF.

This chain's CDR3 is CASSPMSATGLTGSYNSPLHF. Here the CDR3 DNA reads TGTGCCAGCTCACCCATGTCCGCGACAGGGTTAACGGGCTCCTATAATTCACCCCTCCACTTT. This chain joins TRBV18 and TRBJ1-6; 7 bases are shared with TRBD1. Trimming took 3 bases from V and 0 from J; bases not matched to a gene: 17. This CDR3 comprises 21 residues. Germline loops: CDR1 KGHSH, CDR2 LQKENI.

This clonotype was picked up many times. The chain employs TRBV7-3 and TRBJ2-7; 9 bases are shared with TRBD1. CDR3 length: 14 amino acids. CDR1 SGHTA and CDR2 FQGTGA come from the germline V gene. Trimming cost V 6 bases and J 0 bases; bases outside gene matches: 3. Written as DNA, the CDR3 is TGTGCCAGCAGGCGGGACAGGGACTCCTACGAGCAGTACTTC. Its translation: CASRRDRDSYEQYF.

Many counts were recorded for this clonotype. This chain connects TRBV2 to TRBJ2-7; 9 nucleotides align to TRBD1. CDR1 is SNHLY, CDR2 FYNNEI, per germline. The CDR3 totals 14 residues. V shed 3 bases, J shed 2 bases, and the junction held 2 bases outside the gene matches. CDR3 amino acids: CASSDGTGTYEQYF. The CDR3 nucleotides read TGTGCCAGCAGTGACGGGACAGGGACCTACGAGCAGTACTTC.

V gene TRBV12-3 or TRBV12-4 combines with J gene TRBJ1-1; 7 nucleotides align to TRBD1. V was clipped by 5 bases and J by 5 bases; unmatched bases: 11. The CDR3 consists of 15 residues. DNA of the CDR3: TGTGCCAGCAGTATAAGACAGGGCCAGGGGACTGAAGCTTTCTTT. Translation: CASSIRQGQGTEAFF.

In its sample, this clonotype was seen many times. The chain links TRBV9 to TRBJ1-3; 8 nucleotides line up with TRBD1. Per germline, CDR1 SGDLS and CDR2 YYNGEE. V gave up 4 bases and J gave up 4 bases; unmatched junction bases: 7. This CDR3 is built from 15 residues. DNA of the CDR3: TGTGCCAGCAGCTCCTCCGGGACAGGCGGAAACACCATATATTTT. Amino acids: CASSSSGTGGNTIYF. Together with reference TRBV9 and TRBJ1-3, the CDR3 gives the full variable domain: DSGVTQTPKHLITATGQRVTLRCSPRSGDLSVYWYQQSLDQGLQFLIQYYNGEERAKGNILERFSAQQFPDLHSELNLSSLELGDSALYFCASSSSGTGGNTIYFGEGSWLTVV.

This clonotype was detected only a few times. The chain uses TRBV5-1 and TRBJ2-5; D may correspond to TRBD1 or TRBD2 (5 bases each). Per germline, CDR1 SGHRS and CDR2 YFSETQ. The CDR3 loop spans 12 amino acids. The ends were cut back, 3 bases at V and 3 bases at J, with 6 bases in the middle. CDR3 bases: TGCGCCAGCAGCTGGGGGAAAGAGACCCAGTACTTC. As protein: CASSWGKETQYF.

This clonotype was detected ten times or more. V gene TRBV9 combines with J gene TRBJ1-6; D ambiguous. Per germline, CDR1 SGDLS and CDR2 YYNGEE. The V end lost 0 bases, the J end lost 8 bases, and 12 bases lay between the germline ends. CDR3 length: 15 residues. The CDR3 nucleotides are TGTGCCAGCAGCGTAGCTACGGTCAGCGATTCACCCCTCCACTTT. This codes for CASSVATVSDSPLHF.

The chain has TRBV13 and TRBJ2-3; D unresolved. The V end was cut by 5 bases, the J end by 0 bases, with 12 bases between. Germline CDR1 PRHDT, CDR2 FYEKMQ (reference sequence). CDR3 length equals 15 residues. CDR3 residues: CASSPRKGSTDTQYF. CDR3 DNA: TGTGCCAGCAGCCCCCGCAAGGGTAGCACAGATACGCAGTATTTT.

This clonotype was found many times. The J gene is TRBJ2-7, the V gene TRBV10-3, with D tentatively TRBD1 (5 bases). CDR1 and CDR2 (germline): ENHRY, SYGVKD. The V end was cut by 2 bases, the J end by 3 bases, with 11 bases between. This CDR3 is 14 amino acids long. As DNA, the CDR3 is TGTGCCATCAGTGAGCCATCCGACAGCTACGAGCAGTACTTC. Translation: CAISEPSDSYEQYF.

At least ten counts were recorded for this clonotype. J is TRBJ1-6 and V is TRBV6-5; a weak D match, TRBD1 (5 bases). Trimming removed 4 bases at V and 8 bases at J, with 21 bases between. Germline lookup yields CDR1 MNHEY and CDR2 SVGAGI. CDR3 size: 17 residues. In DNA form, the CDR3 reads TGTGCCAGCAGTTGGGGCTTCGAGTGGTACTACGATTCACCCCTCCACTTT. This gives the protein CASSWGFEWYYDSPLHF.

The chain recombines TRBV13 with TRBJ1-3; TRBD1 matches at 7 bases. Trimming removed 4 bases from V and 2 bases from J; junction bases left unmatched: 5. The germline gives CDR1 PRHDT, CDR2 FYEKMQ (reference sequence). This CDR3 region has 15 residues. CDR3 sequence: CASSSIGQAGNTIYF. CDR3 DNA sequence: TGTGCCAGCAGCTCGATTGGACAGGCTGGAAACACCATATATTTT.

In its sample, this clonotype was seen once. The germline gene is not matched at one end of the junction; a read error may be the cause. The chain couples TRBV25-1 to TRBJ1-6; the D is unclear. The germline V gene has CDR1 MGHDK and CDR2 SYGVNS. This CDR3 spans 16 amino acids. The CDR3, as DNA: TGTGCCAGCAGTTTACGGATGACTGCGGGTAATCCACCCCTCCACTTT. This translates into CASSLRMTAGNPPLHF.

This clonotype was seen a few times. The chain is built from TRBV5-4 and TRBJ2-1, with D tentatively TRBD2 (5 bases). There are 13 residues in the CDR3. V was cut by 2 bases and J by 8 bases, with 11 bases left in between. Germline assignment: CDR1 SGHNT and CDR2 YYREEE (reference sequence). The CDR3 DNA is TGTGCCAGCAGCTTTCCTATGAGGGATGAGCAGTTCTTC. Amino acids: CASSFPMRDEQFF.

In the case of this clonotype: The junction shows a germline mismatch at one end, possibly a read error. The rearrangement links TRBV7-2 to TRBJ2-2, with 7 bases identical to TRBD2. CDR1 and CDR2 (germline): SGHTA, FQGNSA. The CDR3 length is 15 residues. The CDR3 DNA sequence: TGTGCCGGCAGCTTAAATGACGGGAGGACCGGGGAGCTGTTTTTT. Protein sequence: CAGSLNDGRTGELFF. The full variable domain, completed using reference TRBV7-2 and TRBJ2-2, is GAGVSQSPSNKVTEKGKDVELRCDPISGHTALYWYRQSLGQGLEFLIYFQGNSAPDKSGLPSDRFSAERTGGSVSTLTIQRTQQEDSAVYLCAGSLNDGRTGELFFGEGSRLTVL.

To note about this clonotype: This may be a read error, as it is one base from a much larger clone. This chain connects TRBV29-1 to TRBJ2-3; 10 bases map to TRBD2. This CDR3 is built from 17 residues. V lost 6 bases and J lost 4; bases outside the gene matches: 16. Germline values: CDR1 SQVTM, CDR2 ANQGSEA. The CDR3 region has the DNA TGCAGCGTAGAACCGGAACTAGCGGGGACCGTCCCAGATACGCAGTATTTT. As protein: CSVEPELAGTVPDTQYF.

This clonotype occurred many times. V is TRBV20-1 and J is TRBJ2-3, with D hard to call. V gave up 4 bases and J gave up 2 bases, with 7 bases separating them. This CDR3 has 12 amino acids. The germline gives CDR1 DFQATT, CDR2 SNEGSKA (reference sequence). The chain's CDR3 is CSATDTTDTQYF. The CDR3 DNA reads as TGCAGTGCTACCGACACCACAGATACGCAGTATTTT.

This clonotype appeared many times. V is TRBV7-9 and J is TRBJ1-2; no clear D. CDR1 is SEHNR and CDR2 is FQNEAQ in the germline V gene (reference sequence). The CDR3 consists of 12 residues. V lost 5 bases and J lost 7, with 11 bases in between. This chain's CDR3 is CASSHGGVGYTF. The DNA of the CDR3 is TGTGCCAGCAGCCATGGTGGTGTTGGCTACACCTTC.

This clonotype was seen many times. The chain carries TRBV19 and TRBJ2-2, with D perhaps given as TRBD1 or TRBD2 (5 bases each). Trimming pared 3 bases from V and 4 bases from J, leaving 12 bases between. CDR1 is LNHDA, CDR2 SQIVND, per germline (reference sequence). This CDR3 has 15 amino acids. The DNA of the CDR3 is TGTGCCAGTAGTATTGAGGGGACGGCCACCGGGGAGCTGTTTTTT. Translated: CASSIEGTATGELFF.

Ten or more counts support this clonotype. V gene TRBV7-6 combines with J gene TRBJ2-7; 10 bases fit TRBD1. The CDR3 is 18 amino acids. Germline CDR1 is SGHVS and CDR2 is FNYEAQ. V lost 1 base, J lost 0 bases, and 9 bases stayed unmatched. The CDR3 region is CASSLGVGTGDSSYEQYF. As DNA, the CDR3 is TGTGCCAGCAGCTTAGGCGTCGGGACAGGGGACAGCTCCTACGAGCAGTACTTC.

CDR3 region: CASSYSMLMNTEAFF. CDR3 coding DNA: TGTGCCAGCAGTTACTCGATGCTCATGAACACTGAAGCTTTCTTT. V gene TRBV6-2 or TRBV6-3 combines with J gene TRBJ1-1; D unresolved. Germline V gives CDR1 MNHEY, CDR2 SVGEGT. V lost 0 bases, J lost 0 bases, and 8 bases lay in between. This CDR3 has 15 amino acids.

J is TRBJ2-3 and V is TRBV7-8; D gene unclear. V was trimmed by 2 bases and J by 2 bases, leaving 5 bases between them. CDR1 SGHVS and CDR2 FQNEAQ come from the germline V gene. The CDR3 contains 13 residues. CDR3 in amino acids: CASSLKVTDTQYF. DNA of the CDR3: TGTGCCAGCAGCTTAAAAGTCACAGATACGCAGTATTTT.

The rearrangement joins TRBV29-1 to TRBJ2-2; perhaps TRBD2 as D (6 bases). The CDR3 is 13 amino acids. In germline, CDR1 is SQVTM, CDR2 ANQGSEA. Deletions cut 5 bases from V and 3 bases from J, with 10 bases between. CDR3 sequence reads: CSVRTNHTGELFF. The DNA for the CDR3 is TGCAGCGTTCGGACTAACCACACCGGGGAGCTGTTTTTT.

This clonotype has more than one count but fewer than ten. This rearrangement joins TRBV14 to TRBJ2-2; 9 bases are shared with TRBD2. The CDR3 has 16 residues. Unmatched junction bases numbered 14, after V lost 6 bases and J lost 9 bases. Germline CDR1 is SGHDN and CDR2 is FVKESK. The CDR3 reads CASSQKLGTSRRELFF. Written as DNA, the CDR3 is TGTGCCAGCAGTCAAAAACTAGGGACTAGCAGGCGGGAGCTGTTTTTT.

This clonotype was detected only a few times. The chain has TRBV2 and TRBJ2-7; the D is unclear. The germline V gene encodes CDR1 SNHLY and CDR2 FYNNEI. V lost 4 bases and J 4 bases, leaving 8 bases between the germline ends. The CDR3 has 12 amino acids. CDR3 in amino acids: CASSGVMYEQYF. The CDR3 DNA sequence: TGTGCCAGCAGTGGAGTAATGTACGAGCAGTACTTC.

The chain combines TRBV11-2 with TRBJ2-1; D possibly corresponds to TRBD1 (6 bases). V lost 2 bases and J lost 0, with 8 bases in between. CDR3 length: 15 residues. Germline CDR1 and CDR2: SGHAT and FQNNGV. The CDR3 reads CASSLQGSSYNEQFF. The CDR3 bases are TGTGCCAGCAGCTTACAGGGGAGCTCCTACAATGAGCAGTTCTTC.

DNA of the CDR3: TGCGCCAGCAGCCGGATCTCCGGGCCCAGCTCCTACGAGCAGTACTTC. It yields the protein CASSRISGPSSYEQYF. The V gene is TRBV10-1, the J gene TRBJ2-7; no firm D call. Per the germline V gene, CDR1 is WNHNN and CDR2 is SYGVQD (reference sequence). Trimming shortened V by 6 bases and J by 0 bases, and 18 bases separated the two germline ends. This CDR3 has 16 amino acids.

This clonotype was counted many times. The genes are TRBV20-1 and TRBJ1-2; D gene uncertain. The CDR3 covers 11 residues. V gave up 1 base and J gave up 4 bases, with 4 bases separating them. Germline loops: CDR1 DFQATT, CDR2 SNEGSKA (reference sequence). CDR3 in amino acids: CSARASYGYTF. The CDR3 region has the DNA TGCAGTGCTAGAGCGTCCTATGGCTACACCTTC.

A note on this clonotype: This may be a read error, as it is one base from a much larger clone. Since no conserved phenylalanine or tryptophan closes the CDR3, a read error is the likely cause. V and J are TRBV19 and TRBJ1-1; 8 bases agree with TRBD1. Germline V gene lookup returns CDR1 LNHDA and CDR2 SQIVND (reference sequence). V gave up 6 bases and J gave up 3 bases; unmatched junction bases: 6. This CDR3 comprises 14 residues. DNA of the CDR3: TGTGCCAGTAGCCCAGGGGGCAGTTACACTGAAGCTTTCTCT. This sequence encodes CASSPGGSYTEAFS.

The J gene is TRBJ1-2, the V gene TRBV24-1; D perhaps matches TRBD1 (6 bases). Germline CDR1 reads KGHDR; CDR2 reads SFDVKD. CDR3 length: 14 residues. V lost 4 bases and J 7 bases, leaving 15 bases between the germline ends. CDR3 coding DNA: TGTGCCACCAGTGACCCTACAGGGATCCCTGGCTACACCTTC. Residues: CATSDPTGIPGYTF.

This clonotype was seen many times. The chain is built from TRBV7-3 and TRBJ2-7; no firm D call. V was cut by 5 bases and J by 1 base, with 9 bases left in between. CDR1 is SGHTA, CDR2 FQGTGA, per germline. The CDR3 is made up of 13 amino acids. CDR3 in amino acids: CASSPAASYEQYF. The CDR3 DNA sequence: TGTGCCAGCAGCCCGGCAGCGTCCTACGAGCAGTACTTC.